A single sample gave rise to the 11 T cell receptor beta chains below, sequenced in a study of blood T cell repertoires in COVID-19 (dated by TCRdb to about 2020). The receptor library was made with the immunoSEQ multiplex PCR assay. TCRdb obtained this table from immuneACCESS and retained in-frame rearrangements with V and J assigned. These tables miss some clones; where compared with another copy, unresolved V genes account for less than half of the shortfall, and the remainder is unexplained. Counted in this sample were 95,000 to 120,000 clones; about three quarters of them appeared once. The top ten clones comprise less than 2% of the sample. The sequenced sample consisted of peripheral blood. The source of these receptors is a woman in her thirties or forties with acute or convalescent COVID-19.

Only a few counts were recorded for this clone. The chain couples TRBV7-2 to TRBJ2-1, with D maybe TRBD2 (6 bases). This CDR3 has 14 residues. Looked up from germline, CDR1 is SGHTA and CDR2 is FQGNSA. V lost 3 bases and J lost 7, with 13 bases in between. The CDR3 DNA reads as TGTGCCAGCAGCTTCGGAGTAGCGGTTAATGAGCAGTTCTTC. It codes for CASSFGVAVNEQFF.

The chain couples TRBV7-8 to TRBJ2-7; 7 positions agree with TRBD1. CDR3 length: 14 amino acids. With 2 bases clipped from V and 2 bases from J, the junction kept 3 bases outside the gene matches. The germline V gene has CDR1 SGHVS and CDR2 FQNEAQ. The CDR3 sequence: CASSLRDSPYEQYF. CDR3 nucleotides: TGTGCCAGCAGCTTAAGGGACAGTCCCTACGAGCAGTACTTC.

This chain joins TRBV24-1 and TRBJ2-6; TRBD1 matches 7 bases. Germline CDR1 is KGHDR and CDR2 is SFDVKD. The trim removed 2 bases at V and 0 bases at J, leaving 3 bases unmatched. This CDR3 contains 17 residues. DNA of the CDR3: TGTGCCACCAGTGATTCCCGGGACAGCTCTGGGGCCAACGTCCTGACTTTC. Protein sequence: CATSDSRDSSGANVLTF.

This chain links TRBV4-1 with TRBJ2-1; TRBD2 agrees at 12 bases. Germline lookup yields CDR1 MGHRA and CDR2 YSYEKL. After removal of 5 bases from V and 5 bases from J, the junction contained 7 bases not matched to a gene. The CDR3 runs to 16 residues. The CDR3: CASSIGTSGFDNEQFF. The CDR3 DNA reads TGCGCCAGCAGCATAGGGACTAGCGGGTTTGACAATGAGCAGTTCTTC.

This clone was detected a few times. The chain has TRBV7-8 and TRBJ2-1; 8 nucleotides align to TRBD2. The CDR3 is made up of 15 amino acids. V lost 4 bases, J lost 4 bases, and 6 bases stayed unmatched. CDR1 is SGHVS, CDR2 FQNEAQ, per germline. Here the CDR3 reads CASSSLAGLYNEQFF. In DNA, the CDR3 is TGTGCCAGCAGCTCTTTAGCGGGGTTATACAATGAGCAGTTCTTC.

This clone was detected ten times or more. V is TRBV3-1 (or the pseudogene TRBV3-2) and J is TRBJ1-1; TRBD1 matches at 7 bases. The germline V gene has CDR1 LGHDT and CDR2 YNNKEL (reference sequence). The V and J ends lost 1 base and 11 bases, in that order; junction bases with no gene match: 7. This CDR3 spans 13 amino acids. The CDR3 nucleotides are TGTGCCAGCAGCCAAGGCAGGGGGAGAGGGGCTTTCTTT. Translated, it gives CASSQGRGRGAFF.

The chain carries TRBV7-7 and TRBJ1-1; no reliable D call. The germline V gene encodes CDR1 SSHAT and CDR2 FNYEAQ (reference sequence). Trimming shortened V by 6 bases and J by 8 bases, and 10 bases separated the two germline ends. The CDR3 has 11 amino acids. As DNA, the CDR3 is TGTGCCAGCAGTTCAACGAGAGAAGCTTTCTTT. Translated, it gives CASSSTREAFF.

This rearrangement joins TRBV25-1 to TRBJ2-7, with D perhaps matching TRBD1 (6 bases). This CDR3 region has 14 residues. The germline V gene encodes CDR1 MGHDK and CDR2 SYGVNS. The V end was cut by 3 bases, the J end by 2 bases, with 11 bases between. The CDR3 protein is CASSDVRGTYEQYF. The CDR3 nucleotides are TGTGCCAGCAGTGATGTCAGGGGAACCTACGAGCAGTACTTC.

The sample holds a few counts of this clone. The junction does not match germline at one end; this may be a read error. The gene calls are TRBV4-1 and TRBJ2-1, with 12 bases aligning to TRBD2. CDR3 size: 15 residues. Per the germline V gene, CDR1 is MGHRA and CDR2 is YSYEKL. This CDR3 reads CASNQLAGGGDEQFF. Written as DNA, the CDR3 is TGCGCCAGCAACCAACTAGCGGGGGGCGGGGATGAGCAGTTCTTC.

The V call is TRBV15, the J call TRBJ2-1; TRBD2 agrees at 7 bases. The CDR3 runs to 16 residues. Germline V lookup: CDR1 LNHNV, CDR2 YYDKDF (reference sequence). Trimming removed 0 bases from V and 2 bases from J; junction bases left unmatched: 4. CDR3: CATSRDASGAYNEQFF. In DNA form, the CDR3 reads TGTGCCACCAGCAGAGATGCAAGCGGGGCCTACAATGAGCAGTTCTTC.

The chain has TRBV4-2 and TRBJ2-7; D gene unclear. Trimming removed 1 base from V and 0 bases from J, with 10 bases in between. Germline assignment: CDR1 LGHNA and CDR2 YNFKEQ. The CDR3 runs 15 residues. For the CDR3, the DNA is TGTGCCAGCAGCCAAGGGTCTGGCGGCTCCTACGAGCAGTACTTC. Translating it yields CASSQGSGGSYEQYF.